This T cell receptor (beta chain) appears in the sequencing data of a study of cytomegalovirus exposure and HLA in healthy donors. Amplification used 60 Vbeta primers and 13 Jbeta primers. Method: immunoSEQ multiplex PCR; TCRdb's copy keeps in-frame clones and lacks some. This sample carries approximately 100,000 clones, 76% of them seen once, and the ten largest clones take about 9.3%. Losses at the gene ends were 4 bases for V and 1 base for J; bases not matched to a gene: 3. The CDR3 extends over 14 amino acids. Germline V gene data show CDR1 as SGHRS and CDR2 as YFSETQ. This clone was counted between two and nine times. Its antigen is unknown. Within the sample, other DNA sequences also encode this same CDR3. Findings and limits, study-wide: An analysis was carried out at a later point. It showed that HLA-associated TCR beta chains were more clonally expanded than equally common non-associated chains.

Source material: PBMCs. The sequence derives from a woman in her late teens or twenties in good health and CMV-seropositive. This chain connects TRBV5-1 to TRBJ1-1, with TRBD1 identical over 8 bases. CDR3 nucleotides: TGCGCCAGCAGCCTCGACAGGGGGAACACTGAAGCTTTCTTT. Translation gives CASSLDRGNTEAFF.